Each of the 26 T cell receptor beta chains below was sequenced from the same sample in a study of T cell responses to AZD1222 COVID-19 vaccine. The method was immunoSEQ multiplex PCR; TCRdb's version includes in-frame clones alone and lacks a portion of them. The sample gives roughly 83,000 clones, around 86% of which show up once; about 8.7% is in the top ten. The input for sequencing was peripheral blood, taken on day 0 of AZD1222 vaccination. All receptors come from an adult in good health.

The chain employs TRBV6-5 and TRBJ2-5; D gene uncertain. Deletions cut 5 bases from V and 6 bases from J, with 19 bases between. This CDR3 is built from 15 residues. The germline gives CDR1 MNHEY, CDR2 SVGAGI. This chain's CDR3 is CASSHDPFPPKTQYF. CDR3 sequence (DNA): TGTGCCAGCAGTCACGATCCTTTTCCCCCTAAGACCCAGTACTTC.

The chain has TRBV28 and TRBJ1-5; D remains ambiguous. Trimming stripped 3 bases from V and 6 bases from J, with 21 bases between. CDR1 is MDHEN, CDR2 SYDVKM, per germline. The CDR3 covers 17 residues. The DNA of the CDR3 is TGTGCCAGCAGTTTGTTGGGTGTTGGGTTATGGAGTCAGCCCCAGCATTTT. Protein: CASSLLGVGLWSQPQHF.

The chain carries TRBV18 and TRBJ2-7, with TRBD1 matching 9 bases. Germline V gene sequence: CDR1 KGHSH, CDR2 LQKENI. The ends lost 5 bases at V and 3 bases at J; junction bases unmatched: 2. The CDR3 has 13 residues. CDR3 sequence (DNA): TGTGCCAGCTCAAACAGGGGGCTCTACGAGCAGTACTTC. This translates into CASSNRGLYEQYF.

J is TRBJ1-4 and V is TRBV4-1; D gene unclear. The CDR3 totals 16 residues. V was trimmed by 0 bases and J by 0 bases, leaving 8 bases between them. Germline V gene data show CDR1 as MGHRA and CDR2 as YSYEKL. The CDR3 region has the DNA TGCGCCAGCAGCCAAGAGCTGATTTCAACTAATGAAAAACTGTTTTTT. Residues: CASSQELISTNEKLFF.

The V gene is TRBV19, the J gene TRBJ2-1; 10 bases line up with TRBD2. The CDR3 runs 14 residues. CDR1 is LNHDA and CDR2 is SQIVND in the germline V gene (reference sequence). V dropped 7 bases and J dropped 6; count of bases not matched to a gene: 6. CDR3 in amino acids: CASMSLAGVNEQFF. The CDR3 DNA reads TGTGCCAGTATGTCCCTAGCGGGGGTCAATGAGCAGTTCTTC.

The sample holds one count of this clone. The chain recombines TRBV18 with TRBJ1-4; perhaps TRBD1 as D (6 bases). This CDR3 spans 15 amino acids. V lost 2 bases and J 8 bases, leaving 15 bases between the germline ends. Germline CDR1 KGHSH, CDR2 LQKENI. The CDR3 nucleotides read TGTGCCAGCTCACCAGAACCAGGGGTAGGAGAAAAACTGTTTTTT. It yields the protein CASSPEPGVGEKLFF.

The chain's CDR3 is CASSFSWDRAGLFGYTF. Written as DNA, the CDR3 is TGTGCCAGCAGTTTCTCGTGGGATAGGGCGGGACTCTTCGGCTACACCTTC. The J gene is TRBJ1-2, the V gene TRBV27; weak D call: TRBD1 (5 bases). The germline V and J ends were trimmed by 3 bases and 8 bases, with 25 bases remaining between them. CDR1 and CDR2 from the germline V gene are MNHEY and SMNVEV (reference sequence). This CDR3 contains 17 residues.

In DNA form, the CDR3 reads TGTGCTAGTGGTTTTAATCTCCAGGGCCGCGAGAATTCCCAAGACTATGGCTACACCTTC. It encodes CASGFNLQGRENSQDYGYTF. The chain is built from TRBV12-5 and TRBJ1-2; D is perhaps TRBD1 (5 bases). There are 20 residues in the CDR3. Trimming removed 3 bases from V and 3 bases from J, with 29 bases in between. CDR1 and CDR2 from the germline V gene are LGHNT and FRNRAP.

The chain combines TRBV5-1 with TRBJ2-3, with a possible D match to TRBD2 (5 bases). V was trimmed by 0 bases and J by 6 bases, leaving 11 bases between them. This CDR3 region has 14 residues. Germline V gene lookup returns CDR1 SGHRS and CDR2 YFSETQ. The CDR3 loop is CASSLVGPGDTQYF. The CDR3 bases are TGCGCCAGCAGCTTGGTTGGTCCGGGGGATACGCAGTATTTT. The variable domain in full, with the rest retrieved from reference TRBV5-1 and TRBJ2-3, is KAGVTQTPRYLIKTRGQQVTLSCSPISGHRSVSWYQQTPGQGLQFLFEYFSETQRNKGNFPGRFSGRQFSNSRSEMNVSTLELGDSALYLCASSLVGPGDTQYFGPGTRLTVL.

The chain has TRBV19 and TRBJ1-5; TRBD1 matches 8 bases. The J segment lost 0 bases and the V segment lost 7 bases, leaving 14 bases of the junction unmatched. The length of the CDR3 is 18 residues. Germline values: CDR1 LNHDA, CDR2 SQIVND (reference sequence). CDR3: CASNHDRGAGHSNQPQHF. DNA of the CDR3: TGTGCCAGTAACCACGACAGGGGCGCGGGTCATAGCAATCAGCCCCAGCATTTT. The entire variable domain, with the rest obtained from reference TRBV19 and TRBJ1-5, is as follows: DGGITQSPKYLFRKEGQNVTLSCEQNLNHDAMYWYRQDPGQGLRLIYYSQIVNDFQKGDIAEGYSVSREKKESFPLTVTSAQKNPTAFYLCASNHDRGAGHSNQPQHFGDGTRLSIL.

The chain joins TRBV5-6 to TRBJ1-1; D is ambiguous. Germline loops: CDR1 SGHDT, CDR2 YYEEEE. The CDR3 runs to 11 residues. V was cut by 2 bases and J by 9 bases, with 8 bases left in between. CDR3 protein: CASSFNDKAFF. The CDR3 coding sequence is TGTGCCAGCAGCTTTAATGACAAAGCTTTCTTT.

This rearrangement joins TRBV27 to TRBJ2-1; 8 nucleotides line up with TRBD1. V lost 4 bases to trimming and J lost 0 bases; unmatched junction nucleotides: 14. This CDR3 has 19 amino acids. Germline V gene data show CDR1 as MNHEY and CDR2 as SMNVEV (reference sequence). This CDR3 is CASSYQGAHPSSSYNEQFF. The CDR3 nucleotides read TGTGCCAGCAGTTATCAGGGGGCGCACCCTTCGAGCTCCTACAATGAGCAGTTCTTC.

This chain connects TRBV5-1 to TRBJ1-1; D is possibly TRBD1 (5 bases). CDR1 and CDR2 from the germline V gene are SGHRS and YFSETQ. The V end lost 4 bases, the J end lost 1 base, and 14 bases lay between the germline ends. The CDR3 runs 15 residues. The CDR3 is CASSGVGTENTEAFF. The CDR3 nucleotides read TGCGCCAGCAGCGGGGTCGGGACTGAGAACACTGAAGCTTTCTTT.

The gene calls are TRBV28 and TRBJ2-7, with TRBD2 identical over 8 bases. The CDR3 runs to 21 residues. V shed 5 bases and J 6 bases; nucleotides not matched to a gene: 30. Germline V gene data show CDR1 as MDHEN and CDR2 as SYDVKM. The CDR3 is CASSPPAGAPNSGAGKGEQYF. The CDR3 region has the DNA TGTGCCAGCAGTCCCCCAGCGGGAGCGCCAAATTCGGGAGCGGGAAAGGGCGAGCAGTACTTC.

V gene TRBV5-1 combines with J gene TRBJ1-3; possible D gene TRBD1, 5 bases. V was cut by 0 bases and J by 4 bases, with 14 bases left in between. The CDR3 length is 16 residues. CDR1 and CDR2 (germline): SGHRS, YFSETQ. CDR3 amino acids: CASSLGISGPGNTIYF. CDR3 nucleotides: TGCGCCAGCAGCTTGGGGATCTCGGGGCCCGGAAACACCATATATTTT.

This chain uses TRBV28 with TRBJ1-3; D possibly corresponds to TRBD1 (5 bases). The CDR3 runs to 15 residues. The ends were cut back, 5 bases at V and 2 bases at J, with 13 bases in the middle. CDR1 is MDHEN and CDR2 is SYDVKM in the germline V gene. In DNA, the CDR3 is TGTGCCAGCAGTCCCTGGGGGAATACTGGAAACACCATATATTTT. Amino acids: CASSPWGNTGNTIYF.

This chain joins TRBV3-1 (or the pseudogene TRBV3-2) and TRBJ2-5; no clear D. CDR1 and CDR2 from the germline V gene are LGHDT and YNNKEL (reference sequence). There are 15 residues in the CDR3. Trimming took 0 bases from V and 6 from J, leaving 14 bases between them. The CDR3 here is CASSQDQVGRKTQYF. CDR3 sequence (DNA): TGTGCCAGCAGCCAAGATCAGGTAGGGCGCAAGACCCAGTACTTC.

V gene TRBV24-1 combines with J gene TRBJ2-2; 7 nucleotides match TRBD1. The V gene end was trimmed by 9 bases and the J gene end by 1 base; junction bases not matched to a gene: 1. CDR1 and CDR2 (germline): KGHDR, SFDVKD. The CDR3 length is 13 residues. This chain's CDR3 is CATGTENTGELFF. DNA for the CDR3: TGTGCCACCGGGACAGAGAACACCGGGGAGCTGTTTTTT.

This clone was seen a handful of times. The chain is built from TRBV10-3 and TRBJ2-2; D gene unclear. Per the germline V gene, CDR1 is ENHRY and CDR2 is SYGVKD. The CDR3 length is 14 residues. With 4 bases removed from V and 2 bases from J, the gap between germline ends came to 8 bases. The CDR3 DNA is TGTGCCATCAGTGTTCGGTCCAACACCGGGGAGCTGTTTTTT. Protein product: CAISVRSNTGELFF.

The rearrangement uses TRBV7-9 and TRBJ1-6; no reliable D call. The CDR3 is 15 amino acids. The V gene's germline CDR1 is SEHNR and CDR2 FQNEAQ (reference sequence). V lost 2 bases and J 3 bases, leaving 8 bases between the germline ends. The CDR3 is CASSLNQDYNSPLHF. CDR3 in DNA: TGTGCCAGCAGCTTAAATCAGGACTATAATTCACCCCTCCACTTT.

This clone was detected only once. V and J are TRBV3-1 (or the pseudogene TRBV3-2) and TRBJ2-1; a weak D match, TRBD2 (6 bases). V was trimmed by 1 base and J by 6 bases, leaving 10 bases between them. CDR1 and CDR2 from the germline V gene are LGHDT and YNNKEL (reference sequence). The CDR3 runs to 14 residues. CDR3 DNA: TGTGCCAGCAGCCAAGTACTAGCCGCCAATGAGCAGTTCTTC. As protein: CASSQVLAANEQFF.

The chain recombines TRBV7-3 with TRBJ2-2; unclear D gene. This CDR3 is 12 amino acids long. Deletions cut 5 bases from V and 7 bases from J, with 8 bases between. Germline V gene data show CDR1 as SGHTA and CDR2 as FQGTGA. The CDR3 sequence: CASSPTNGELFF. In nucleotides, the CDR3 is TGTGCCAGCAGCCCCACAAACGGGGAGCTGTTTTTT.

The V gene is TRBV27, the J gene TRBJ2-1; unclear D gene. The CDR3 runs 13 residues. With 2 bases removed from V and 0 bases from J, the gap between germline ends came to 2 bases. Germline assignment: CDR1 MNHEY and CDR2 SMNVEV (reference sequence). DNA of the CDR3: TGTGCCAGCAGTTTAGACTCCTACAATGAGCAGTTCTTC. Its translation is CASSLDSYNEQFF.

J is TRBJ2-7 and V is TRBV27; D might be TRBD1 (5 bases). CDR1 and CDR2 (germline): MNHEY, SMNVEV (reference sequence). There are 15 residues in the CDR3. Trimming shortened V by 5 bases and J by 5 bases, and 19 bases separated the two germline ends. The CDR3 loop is CASSNLLGLNHEQYF. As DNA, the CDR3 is TGTGCCAGCAGTAATCTTTTGGGGCTAAATCACGAGCAGTACTTC.

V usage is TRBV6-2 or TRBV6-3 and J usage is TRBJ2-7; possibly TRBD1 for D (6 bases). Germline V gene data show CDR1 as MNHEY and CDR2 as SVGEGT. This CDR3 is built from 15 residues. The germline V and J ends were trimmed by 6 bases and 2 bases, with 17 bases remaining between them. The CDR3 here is CASSHPETGPYEQYF. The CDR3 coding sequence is TGTGCCAGCAGCCACCCCGAGACAGGCCCCTACGAGCAGTACTTC.

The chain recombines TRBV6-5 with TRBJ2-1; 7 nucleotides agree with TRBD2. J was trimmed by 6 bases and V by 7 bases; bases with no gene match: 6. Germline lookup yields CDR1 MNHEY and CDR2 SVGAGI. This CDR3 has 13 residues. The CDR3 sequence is CASTAGGGNEQFF. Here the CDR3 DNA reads TGTGCCAGCACCGCTGGGGGGGGCAATGAGCAGTTCTTC.